This T cell receptor beta chain is from a study of coeliac disease. Study overall: Without high-resolution HLA typing, biased TRBV7-2 usage was queried. Study observations and caveats: Active celiac intraepithelial and lamina propria samples had lower TRB and TRG clonality than control samples.

TCRdb's copy holds only in-frame clones and misses some; the assay was immunoSEQ multiplex PCR. The sample shows a few thousand clones, about half of them seen only once. A note on this clone: What it binds is not known.

CDR1 and CDR2 (germline): SGHVS, FQNEAQ. Trimming removed 2 bases from V and 4 bases from J, with 12 bases in between. This CDR3 region has 14 residues. The specimen sequenced was intraepithelial lymphocytes from the gut. This chain joins TRBV7-8 and TRBJ2-7; TRBD1 might be the D (6 bases). The sequence was collected from a man aged 60 to 69 with celiac disease on a gluten-free diet. This CDR3 reads CASSLPIGGYEQYF. CDR3 nucleotides: TGTGCCAGCAGCTTACCCATAGGGGGTTACGAGCAGTACTTC.